The rows below give T cell receptor beta chains drawn from one sample of a study of T cells in Graves' hyperthyroidism and ophthalmopathy. TCRdb redid the calling of the multiplex PCR reads with MiXCR, one entry per CDR3 protein. The table lists roughly 500,000 distinct CDR3 sequences, around 46% of them singletons. Sequenced sample: peripheral blood or thyroid tissue (not recorded which). These receptors were obtained from an adult woman with Graves' disease, either hyperthyroidism or ophthalmopathy (not recorded which). The conserved cysteine and the conserved F or W are not part of the CDR3 here. The order of the fields is clone size, D gene, V gene, J gene, CDR3 protein. D genes are given only for firm matches. Where a row states a size, it is once, few, many or the class of an expanded clone; other rows omit it.

once	TRBD1	TRBV7-3	TRBJ2-5	ASSRDRQQETQY
NA	TRBD1	TRBV20-1	TRBJ2-5	SARDGTGKRETQY
NA	TRBD2	TRBV28	TRBJ2-5	ASGLASGGETQY
many	NA	TRBV11-2	TRBJ2-7	ATTQGTGEQY
NA	NA	TRBV6-5	TRBJ2-2	ASSYSMVWANTGELF
many	TRBD2	TRBV20-1	TRBJ2-3	SATSGRATDTQY
few	NA	TRBV3-1	TRBJ1-1	ASSQGQAAAF
NA	NA	TRBV10-3	TRBJ2-5	AISQGDRQETQY
few	NA	TRBV18	TRBJ1-5	ASSDEQGNQPQH
once	NA	TRBV2	TRBJ1-1	ASSETPWSNEAF
NA	NA	TRBV10-3	TRBJ1-3	AISELGGMSSGNTIY
once	NA	TRBV2	TRBJ1-6	ASSRPSIGEDSPLH
NA	NA	TRBV20-1	TRBJ1-4	SARPGGDRELF
many	TRBD2	TRBV15	TRBJ2-7	ATSRGERGAYEQY
few	NA	TRBV6-5	TRBJ1-3	ASSYSVADSGNTIY
many	NA	TRBV9	TRBJ1-1	ASSPPAGTEAF
many	NA	TRBV7-9	TRBJ1-1	ASRQEGSTEAF
many	NA	TRBV6-2/TRBV6-3	TRBJ2-7	ASTDTPFEQY
many	TRBD1	TRBV2	TRBJ1-1	ASRRGRNTEAF
once	NA	TRBV19	TRBJ2-2	ARDTSFDTGELF
many	NA	TRBV2	TRBJ2-7	ASSEGYLSTYEQY
NA	NA	TRBV2	TRBJ1-6	ASTKAGDSPLH
NA	TRBD2	TRBV20-1	TRBJ2-7	SEDSGRAEEQY
NA	NA	TRBV7-9	TRBJ2-2	ASSLAGKSTGELF
NA	TRBD2	TRBV15	TRBJ2-5	ATSSGLAELQETQY
NA	NA	TRBV11-2	TRBJ2-5	ASSPGLTQETQY
many	TRBD1	TRBV5-8	TRBJ2-5	ASSPGQGARETQY
NA	NA	TRBV20-1	TRBJ1-2	SARAARLANYGYT
few	NA	TRBV2	TRBJ1-4	ASSAWGATNEKLF
NA	NA	TRBV7-9	TRBJ2-7	ASSLEEEASEQY
few	NA	TRBV20-1	TRBJ2-6	SAGTPNSGANVLT
NA	TRBD1	TRBV9	TRBJ1-1	ASSGSGTGETEAF
many	NA	TRBV30	TRBJ2-7	AWSVEWRRQY
once	TRBD1	TRBV19	TRBJ1-1	ASSIELQGAEAF
NA	TRBD1	TRBV20-1	TRBJ2-7	SATTGGFYEQY
many	NA	TRBV28	TRBJ1-5	ASRWEAQPQH